The next 29 T cell receptor beta chains were all read from a single sample in a study of cytomegalovirus exposure and HLA in healthy donors. The study ran its PCR with 60 Vbeta and 13 Jbeta primers. Data came from immunoSEQ multiplex PCR; TCRdb stores just in-frame clones and leaves some out. This listing includes 55,000 to 85,000 clones. Sequencing was done on a sample of PBMCs. The receptors were gathered from a female donor in good health and CMV-seropositive.

The rearrangement joins TRBV10-3 to TRBJ1-4; unclear D gene. The CDR3 sequence is 14 residues long. Trimming cost V 6 bases and J 0 bases, with 8 bases left between them. The germline CDR1 and CDR2 sequences are ENHRY and SYGVKD. The CDR3 loop is CAISPGATNEKLFF. The CDR3 DNA follows: TGTGCCATCAGCCCAGGCGCAACTAATGAAAAACTGTTTTTT.

J is TRBJ2-7 and V is TRBV6-5; D might be TRBD1 (5 bases). The CDR3 loop spans 14 amino acids. The germline V gene has CDR1 MNHEY and CDR2 SVGAGI. Trimming cost V 2 bases and J 3 bases, with 11 bases left between them. CDR3 protein: CASSYKQVLYEQYF. CDR3 sequence (DNA): TGTGCCAGCAGTTACAAACAGGTTCTCTACGAGCAGTACTTC.

The chain recombines TRBV7-9 with TRBJ2-5, with D perhaps TRBD1 (6 bases). The CDR3 loop spans 12 amino acids. Looked up from germline, CDR1 is SEHNR and CDR2 is FQNEAQ (reference sequence). Trimming removed 3 bases at V and 5 bases at J, with 7 bases between. Here the CDR3 reads CASSFQGETQYF. The CDR3 coding sequence is TGTGCCAGCAGCTTCCAGGGGGAGACCCAGTACTTC.

The V and J genes are TRBV5-8 and TRBJ1-2; D not resolved. V lost 4 bases and J lost 2, with 12 bases in between. This CDR3 is built from 14 residues. Germline CDR1 SGHTS, CDR2 YDEGEE. CDR3 bases: TGTGCCAGCAGCCTACACCTGGGCAACTATGGCTACACCTTC. It encodes CASSLHLGNYGYTF.

This sequence joins TRBV18 and TRBJ2-7; D is unresolved. The CDR3 length is 12 residues. V dropped 5 bases and J dropped 2 bases, with 7 bases sitting between them. CDR1 is KGHSH and CDR2 is LQKENI in the germline V gene. The CDR3 sequence: CASSSPTYEQYF. The CDR3 DNA is TGTGCCAGCTCATCTCCTACCTACGAGCAGTACTTC. The variable domain in full, with the rest retrieved from reference TRBV18 and TRBJ2-7, is NAGVMQNPRHLVRRRGQEARLRCSPMKGHSHVYWYRQLPEEGLKFMVYLQKENIIDESGMPKERFSAEFPKEGPSILRIQQVVRGDSAAYFCASSSPTYEQYFGPGTRLTVT.

The chain combines TRBV7-9 with TRBJ1-1; D gene ambiguous. CDR3 length equals 14 residues. Germline CDR1 is SEHNR and CDR2 is FQNEAQ (reference sequence). V lost 2 bases and J 1 base, leaving 8 bases between the germline ends. The chain's CDR3 is CASSLRRGNTEAFF. The CDR3 DNA reads as TGTGCCAGCAGCTTAAGACGAGGGAACACTGAAGCTTTCTTT.

The rearrangement links TRBV28 to TRBJ2-6; 7 nucleotides agree with TRBD1. V shed 4 bases and J 4 bases; nucleotides not matched to a gene: 7. Germline values: CDR1 MDHEN, CDR2 SYDVKM. This CDR3 contains 16 residues. The CDR3 DNA is TGTGCCAGCAGTTCTCCTGGGACAGCCGGGGCCAACGTCCTGACTTTC. It translates to CASSSPGTAGANVLTF.

The V and J genes are TRBV5-1 and TRBJ1-5; a weak D match, TRBD1 (5 bases). V lost 4 bases and J 3 bases, leaving 20 bases between the germline ends. Germline V gene data show CDR1 as SGHRS and CDR2 as YFSETQ. This CDR3 comprises 17 residues. CDR3 sequence: CASSPGGLRGTNQPQHF. The DNA for the CDR3 is TGCGCCAGCAGCCCCGGAGGACTACGTGGGACCAATCAGCCCCAGCATTTT.

The chain links TRBV19 to TRBJ2-2; 10 bases line up with TRBD2. The ends lost 6 bases at V and 3 bases at J; junction bases unmatched: 7. Germline CDR1 reads LNHDA; CDR2 reads SQIVND (reference sequence). This CDR3 comprises 16 residues. The chain's CDR3 is CASRGLAEGYTGELFF. CDR3 nucleotides: TGTGCCAGTAGAGGACTAGCGGAGGGGTACACCGGGGAGCTGTTTTTT.

The genes are TRBV19 and TRBJ1-4, with 12 bases lining up with TRBD1. CDR3 length equals 14 residues. Germline V gene sequence: CDR1 LNHDA, CDR2 SQIVND (reference sequence). V was clipped by 7 bases and J by 8 bases; unmatched bases: 5. Here the CDR3 DNA reads TGTGCCAGTAAACCGGGACAGGGGGCGGAAAAACTGTTTTTT. Its translation is CASKPGQGAEKLFF.

The chain carries TRBV6-5 and TRBJ2-5; 7 bases map to TRBD2. The CDR3 length is 15 residues. Germline V gene sequence: CDR1 MNHEY, CDR2 SVGAGI. Trimming at V came to 1 base and at J to 1 base, leaving 3 bases not matched to a gene. The CDR3 is CASSYLGGTQETQYF. DNA of the CDR3: TGTGCCAGCAGTTACTTGGGGGGGACCCAAGAGACCCAGTACTTC.

With regard to this clone: Other DNA sequences in the sample encode the same CDR3. The gene calls are TRBV4-1 and TRBJ2-5, with TRBD2 as a possible D gene (5 bases). Trimming took 8 bases from V and 0 from J, leaving 19 bases between them. This CDR3 contains 16 residues. Germline lookup yields CDR1 MGHRA and CDR2 YSYEKL. CDR3 region: CASASPGTTYQETQYF. The DNA for the CDR3 is TGCGCCAGCGCAAGTCCGGGAACCACTTACCAAGAGACCCAGTACTTC.

This sequence joins TRBV7-2 and TRBJ1-3; D is possibly TRBD1 (5 bases). V shed 1 base and J shed 2 bases, with 6 bases lying between them. The CDR3 loop spans 14 amino acids. CDR1 and CDR2 (germline): SGHTA, FQGNSA. This chain's CDR3 is CASSLGTPGNTIYF. CDR3 nucleotides: TGTGCCAGCAGCTTAGGGACACCTGGAAACACCATATATTTT. Supplemented by reference TRBV7-2 and TRBJ1-3, the full variable domain reads GAGVSQSPSNKVTEKGKDVELRCDPISGHTALYWYRQSLGQGLEFLIYFQGNSAPDKSGLPSDRFSAERTGGSVSTLTIQRTQQEDSAVYLCASSLGTPGNTIYFGEGSWLTVV.

The chain combines TRBV5-6 with TRBJ2-2; TRBD1 matches 9 bases. Per germline, CDR1 SGHDT and CDR2 YYEEEE. There are 15 residues in the CDR3. J lost 3 bases, V lost 1 base, and 1 base had no gene match. This CDR3 is CASSLTGGDTGELFF. CDR3 nucleotides: TGTGCCAGCAGCTTGACAGGGGGCGACACCGGGGAGCTGTTTTTT.

The rearrangement uses TRBV11-3 and TRBJ2-7; D is ambiguous. The CDR3 totals 11 residues. The V gene lost 4 bases and the J gene lost 3 bases, with 4 bases spanning the gap. Germline CDR1 reads SGHNT; CDR2 reads YENEEA. The CDR3 nucleotides read TGTGCCAGCAGCTCACTCTACGAGCAGTACTTC. Its translation is CASSSLYEQYF.

V usage is TRBV5-1 and J usage is TRBJ2-2, with a tentative D call TRBD1 (5 bases). Germline V gene data show CDR1 as SGHRS and CDR2 as YFSETQ. The CDR3 runs to 18 residues. V was clipped by 4 bases and J by 2 bases, with 21 bases between them. Written as DNA, the CDR3 is TGCGCCAGCAGCCGCCTTCGTCAGGGTAGGGTTAACACCGGGGAGCTGTTTTTT. This codes for CASSRLRQGRVNTGELFF.

The V and J genes are TRBV19 and TRBJ2-1; TRBD1 aligns across 8 bases. J was trimmed by 7 bases and V by 0 bases; bases with no gene match: 5. The CDR3 sequence is 15 residues long. Germline V gives CDR1 LNHDA, CDR2 SQIVND (reference sequence). This CDR3 reads CASSIDRGQANEQFF. The CDR3 DNA reads TGTGCCAGTAGTATAGACAGGGGGCAGGCGAATGAGCAGTTCTTC.

The CDR3 sequence: CASSRIRGNGYTF. Written as DNA, the CDR3 is TGCGCCAGCAGCCGGATTAGGGGGAATGGCTACACCTTC. The chain joins TRBV5-1 to TRBJ1-2, with a tentative D call TRBD1 (6 bases). Looked up from germline, CDR1 is SGHRS and CDR2 is YFSETQ. Trimming cost V 4 bases and J 6 bases, with 13 bases left between them. CDR3 length: 13 amino acids.

Concerning this clone: At one of its ends the junction is not consistent with the germline gene, which may arise from a read error. This sequence joins TRBV6-5 and TRBJ2-1; D may be TRBD2 (6 bases). This CDR3 spans 14 amino acids. Germline loops: CDR1 MNHEY, CDR2 SVGAGI. The DNA for the CDR3 is TGTGCCAGCGGTTACGGGAGTTCCGACAATGAGCAGTTCTTC. Its translation is CASGYGSSDNEQFF.

The chain joins TRBV27 to TRBJ2-1; D perhaps matches TRBD2 (5 bases). This CDR3 has 15 amino acids. Deletions cut 8 bases from V and 8 bases from J, with 22 bases between. Germline values: CDR1 MNHEY, CDR2 SMNVEV (reference sequence). This CDR3 reads CASSIRGLAIYEQFF. The CDR3 DNA follows: TGTGCCAGCTCTATTCGTGGGCTAGCAATCTATGAGCAGTTCTTC.

Remarks on this clone: Other DNA sequences in the same sample also yield this CDR3. The V gene is TRBV28, the J gene TRBJ1-5; tentative D call: TRBD1 (5 bases). The CDR3 spans 14 residues. The V and J ends lost 7 bases and 0 bases respectively, with 10 bases between them. Per germline, CDR1 MDHEN and CDR2 SYDVKM. CDR3 sequence reads: CASKAGTSNQPQHF. In DNA, the CDR3 is TGTGCCAGCAAGGCGGGGACTAGCAATCAGCCCCAGCATTTT.

The chain couples TRBV5-8 to TRBJ2-1; TRBD2 aligns across 7 bases. The ends lost 3 bases at V and 3 bases at J; junction bases unmatched: 3. Germline V gene data show CDR1 as SGHTS and CDR2 as YDEGEE. This CDR3 has 14 amino acids. The CDR3 sequence is CASSSRDYYNEQFF. The CDR3 DNA reads TGTGCCAGCAGCTCCCGGGACTACTACAATGAGCAGTTCTTC.

The chain couples TRBV7-2 to TRBJ2-7; 7 bases map to TRBD2. Germline-derived CDR1 and CDR2 are SGHTA and FQGNSA. The J segment lost 3 bases and the V segment lost 7 bases, leaving 9 bases of the junction unmatched. The length of the CDR3 is 14 residues. DNA of the CDR3: TGTGCCAGCACCCGACTAGCACCGTACTACGAGCAGTACTTC. Translating gives CASTRLAPYYEQYF.

The rearrangement links TRBV19 to TRBJ2-6; D remains unclear. V dropped 5 bases and J dropped 1 base, with 9 bases sitting between them. Germline V gene sequence: CDR1 LNHDA, CDR2 SQIVND (reference sequence). The CDR3 length is 15 residues. The CDR3 DNA sequence: TGTGCCAGTAGTCCTCTAGGATCTGGGGCCAACGTCCTGACTTTC. Protein sequence: CASSPLGSGANVLTF.

This chain's CDR3 is CASSLDGTEAFF. In DNA, the CDR3 is TGTGCCAGCAGCTTAGACGGGACTGAAGCTTTCTTT. This sequence joins TRBV7-9 and TRBJ1-1; no definite D call. Trimming removed 1 base at V and 5 bases at J, with 5 bases between. CDR1 and CDR2 (germline): SEHNR, FQNEAQ (reference sequence). The CDR3 is 12 amino acids.

The rearrangement links TRBV18 to TRBJ2-5; TRBD1 matches at 10 bases. Germline CDR1 is KGHSH and CDR2 is LQKENI. The CDR3 runs to 13 residues. Losses at the gene ends were 4 bases for V and 5 bases for J; bases not matched to a gene: 1. The CDR3 protein is CASSRQGAETQYF. The CDR3 DNA reads as TGTGCCAGCTCACGACAGGGGGCGGAGACCCAGTACTTC. The full variable domain, its missing parts supplied by reference TRBV18 and TRBJ2-5, is NAGVMQNPRHLVRRRGQEARLRCSPMKGHSHVYWYRQLPEEGLKFMVYLQKENIIDESGMPKERFSAEFPKEGPSILRIQQVVRGDSAAYFCASSRQGAETQYFGPGTRLLVL.

The gene calls are TRBV5-1 and TRBJ2-1; weak D call: TRBD1 (5 bases). The CDR3 spans 17 residues. CDR1 is SGHRS and CDR2 is YFSETQ in the germline V gene. V lost 4 bases and J lost 0, with 17 bases in between. The DNA of the CDR3 is TGCGCCAGCAGCCCGTCAGTTGGGGCTAGCTCCTACAATGAGCAGTTCTTC. It translates to CASSPSVGASSYNEQFF. Drawing the rest from reference TRBV5-1 and TRBJ2-1, the complete variable domain is KAGVTQTPRYLIKTRGQQVTLSCSPISGHRSVSWYQQTPGQGLQFLFEYFSETQRNKGNFPGRFSGRQFSNSRSEMNVSTLELGDSALYLCASSPSVGASSYNEQFFGPGTRLTVL.

The V gene is TRBV27, the J gene TRBJ1-3; possibly TRBD1 for D (5 bases). The CDR3 covers 15 residues. Trimming shortened V by 3 bases and J by 0 bases, and 9 bases separated the two germline ends. CDR1 and CDR2 (germline): MNHEY, SMNVEV (reference sequence). The chain's CDR3 is CASSLKGFSGNTIYF. The CDR3 region has the DNA TGTGCCAGCAGTTTGAAGGGGTTCTCTGGAAACACCATATATTTT.

This sequence joins TRBV18 and TRBJ1-1; the match to TRBD1 covers 7 bases. The J segment lost 1 base and the V segment lost 7 bases, leaving 18 bases of the junction unmatched. The CDR3 has 18 residues. Germline CDR1 is KGHSH and CDR2 is LQKENI. The CDR3: CASFPLRGTAKANTEAFF. Here the CDR3 DNA reads TGTGCCAGCTTCCCCTTGCGCGGGACAGCAAAAGCGAACACTGAAGCTTTCTTT.